This T cell receptor beta chain was sequenced during a study of OX40 agonist ivuxolimab in advanced cancers. Study-level information: Melanoma, hepatocellular carcinoma, head and neck or renal cell cancer occurred in dose-escalation patients. Partial response was recorded in three patients: one hepatocellular carcinoma and two cutaneous melanoma cases.

The data were produced by immunoSEQ multiplex PCR, yet TCRdb's version contains in-frame clones alone and is incomplete. This sample has approximately 58,000 clones, with 84% found just once. As regards this clone: Its matching antigen is unknown.

Study-wide results and caveats: Normalized expansion of T-cell clones was also low for some nonresponders. Which antigen the expanded peripheral T cells recognized is unknown.

Germline CDR1 SGDLS, CDR2 YYNGEE. The length of the CDR3 is 16 residues. Trimming took 4 bases from V and 6 from J, leaving 19 bases between them. The source material was CD4+ or CD8+ T cells sorted from blood, sampled in a trial of the OX40 agonist ivuxolimab. This TCR was sampled from an adult with an advanced solid tumor such as melanoma, head and neck, liver or kidney cancer. This rearrangement joins TRBV9 to TRBJ2-2; D possibly matches TRBD1 or TRBD2 (6 bases each). The CDR3 bases are TGTGCCAGCAGCACAAGGGGGACTGAGGGCGCCGGGGAGCTGTTTTTT. Translated, it gives CASSTRGTEGAGELFF.